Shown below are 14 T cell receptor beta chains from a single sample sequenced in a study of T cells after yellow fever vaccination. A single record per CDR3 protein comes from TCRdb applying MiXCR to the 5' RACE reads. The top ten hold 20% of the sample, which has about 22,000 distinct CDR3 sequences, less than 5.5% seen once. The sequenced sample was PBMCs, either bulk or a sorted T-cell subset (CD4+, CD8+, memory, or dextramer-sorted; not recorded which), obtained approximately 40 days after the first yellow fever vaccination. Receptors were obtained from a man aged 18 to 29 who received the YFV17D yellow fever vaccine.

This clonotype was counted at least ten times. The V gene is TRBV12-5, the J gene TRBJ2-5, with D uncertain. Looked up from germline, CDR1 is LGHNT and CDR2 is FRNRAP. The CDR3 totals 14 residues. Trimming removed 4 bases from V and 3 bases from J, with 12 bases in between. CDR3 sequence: CASGSRPLEETQYF. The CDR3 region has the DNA TGTGCTAGTGGTTCCCGACCCCTGGAAGAGACCCAGTACTTC.

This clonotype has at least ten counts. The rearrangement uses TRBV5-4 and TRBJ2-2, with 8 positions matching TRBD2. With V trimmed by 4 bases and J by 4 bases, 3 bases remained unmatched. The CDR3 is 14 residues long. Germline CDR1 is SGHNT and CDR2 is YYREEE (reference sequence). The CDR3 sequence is CASSRGGPTGELFF. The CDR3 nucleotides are TGTGCCAGCAGCCGGGGGGGTCCCACCGGGGAGCTGTTTTTT.

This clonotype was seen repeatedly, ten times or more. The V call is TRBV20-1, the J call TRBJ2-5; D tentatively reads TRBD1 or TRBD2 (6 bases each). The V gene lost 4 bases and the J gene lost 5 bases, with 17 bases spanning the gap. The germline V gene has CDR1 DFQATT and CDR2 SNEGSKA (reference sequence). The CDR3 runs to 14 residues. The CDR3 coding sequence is TGCAGTGCTACCCCCCCGGGGGCCAGGGAGACCCAGTACTTC. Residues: CSATPPGARETQYF.

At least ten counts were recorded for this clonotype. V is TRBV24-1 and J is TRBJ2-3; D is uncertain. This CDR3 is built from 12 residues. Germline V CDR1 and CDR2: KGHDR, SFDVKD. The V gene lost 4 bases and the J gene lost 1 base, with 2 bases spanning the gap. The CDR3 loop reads CATSDRTDTQYF. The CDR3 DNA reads TGTGCCACCAGTGACCGCACAGATACGCAGTATTTT.

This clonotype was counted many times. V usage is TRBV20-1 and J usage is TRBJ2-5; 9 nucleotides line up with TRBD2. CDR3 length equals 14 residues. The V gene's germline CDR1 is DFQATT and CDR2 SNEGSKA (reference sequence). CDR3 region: CSAGTSPDGGTQYF. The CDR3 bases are TGCAGCGCCGGGACTAGCCCTGATGGAGGGACCCAGTACTTC.

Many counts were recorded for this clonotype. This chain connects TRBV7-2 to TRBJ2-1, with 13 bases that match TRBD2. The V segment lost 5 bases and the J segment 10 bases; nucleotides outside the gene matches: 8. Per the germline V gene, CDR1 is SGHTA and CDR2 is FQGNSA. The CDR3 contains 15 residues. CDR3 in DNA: TGTGCCAGCAGCCCAACTAGCGGGGGGGCCAGCGAGCAGTTCTTC. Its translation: CASSPTSGGASEQFF.

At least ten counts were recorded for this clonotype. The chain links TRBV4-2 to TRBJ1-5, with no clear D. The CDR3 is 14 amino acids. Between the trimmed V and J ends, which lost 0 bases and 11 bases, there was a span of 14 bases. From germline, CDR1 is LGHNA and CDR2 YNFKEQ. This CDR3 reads CASSQEHTGVAQHF. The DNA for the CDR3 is TGTGCCAGCAGCCAAGAACACACTGGAGTGGCCCAGCATTTT.

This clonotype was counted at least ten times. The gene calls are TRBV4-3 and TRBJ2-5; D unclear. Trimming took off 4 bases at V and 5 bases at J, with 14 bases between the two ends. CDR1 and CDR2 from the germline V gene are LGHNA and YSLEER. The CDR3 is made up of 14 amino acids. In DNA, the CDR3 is TGCGCCAGCAGCCTAAGGCGTTCGTCGGAGACCCAGTACTTC. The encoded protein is CASSLRRSSETQYF.

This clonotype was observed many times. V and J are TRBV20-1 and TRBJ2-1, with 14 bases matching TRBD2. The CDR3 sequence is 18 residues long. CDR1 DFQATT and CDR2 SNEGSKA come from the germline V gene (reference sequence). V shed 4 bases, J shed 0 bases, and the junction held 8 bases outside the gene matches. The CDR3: CSATGLAGDPSSYNEQFF. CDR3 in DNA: TGCAGTGCTACGGGACTAGCGGGGGACCCGAGCTCCTACAATGAGCAGTTCTTC.

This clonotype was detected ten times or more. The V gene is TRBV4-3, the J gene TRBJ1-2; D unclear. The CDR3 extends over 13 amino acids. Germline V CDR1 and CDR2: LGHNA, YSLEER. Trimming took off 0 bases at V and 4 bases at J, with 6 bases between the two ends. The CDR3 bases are TGCGCCAGCAGCCAAGACAGAGTCTATGGCTACACCTTC. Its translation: CASSQDRVYGYTF.

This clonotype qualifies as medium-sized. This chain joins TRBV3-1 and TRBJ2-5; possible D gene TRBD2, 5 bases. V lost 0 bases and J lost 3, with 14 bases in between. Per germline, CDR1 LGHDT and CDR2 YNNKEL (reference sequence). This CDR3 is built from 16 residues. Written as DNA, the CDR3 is TGTGCCAGCAGCCAAGATCCTCGGGTGCGGGAAGAGACCCAGTACTTC. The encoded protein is CASSQDPRVREETQYF.

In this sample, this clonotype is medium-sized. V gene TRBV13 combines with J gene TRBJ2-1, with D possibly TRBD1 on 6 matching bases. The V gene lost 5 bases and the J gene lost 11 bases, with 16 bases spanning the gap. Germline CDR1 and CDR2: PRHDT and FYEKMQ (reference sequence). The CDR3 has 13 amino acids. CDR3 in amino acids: CASSLQEDRKQFF. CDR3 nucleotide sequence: TGTGCCAGCAGCCTCCAAGAAGACAGGAAGCAGTTCTTC.

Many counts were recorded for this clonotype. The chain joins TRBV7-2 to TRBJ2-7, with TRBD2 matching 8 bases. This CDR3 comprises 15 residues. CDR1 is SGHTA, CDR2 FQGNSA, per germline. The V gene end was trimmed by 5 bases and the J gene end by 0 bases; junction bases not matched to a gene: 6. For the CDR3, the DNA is TGTGCCAGCAGCCTGAGCGGGGGACACTCCTACGAGCAGTACTTC. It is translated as CASSLSGGHSYEQYF.

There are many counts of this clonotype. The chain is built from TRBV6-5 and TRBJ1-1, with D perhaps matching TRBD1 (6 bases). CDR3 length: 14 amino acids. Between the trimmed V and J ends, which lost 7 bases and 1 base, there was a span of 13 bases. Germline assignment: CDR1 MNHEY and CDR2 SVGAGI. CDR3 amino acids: CASMAGAGNTEAFF. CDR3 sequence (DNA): TGTGCCAGCATGGCGGGGGCGGGGAACACTGAAGCTTTCTTT.